The 29 T cell receptor beta chains reported below all come from one sample, sequenced in a study of CD8+CD57+ T cells in acquired aplastic anemia. Both TCR beta VDJ combination and CDR3 sequence profiling were carried out. Genomic DNA was the template for this profiling. TCRdb re-called the reads through MiXCR, storing one row per CDR3 protein. This repertoire shows 160,000 or so distinct CDR3 sequences, about half found once; its top ten account for roughly 3.2%. Before being chosen for sequencing, patients had shown CD8+CD57+ cell expansion by flow cytometry. Sequencing input: sorted CD4+, CD8+, or CD8+CD57+ T cells (not recorded which) from PBMCs. These receptors were collected from a human donor with aplastic anemia.

V usage is TRBV10-3 and J usage is TRBJ2-2; D ambiguous. CDR3 size: 14 residues. Germline values: CDR1 ENHRY, CDR2 SYGVKD. Trimming shortened V by 3 bases and J by 1 base, and 6 bases separated the two germline ends. The CDR3 nucleotides read TGTGCCATCAGTGAAGCAAAGAACACCGGGGAGCTGTTTTTT. It is translated as CAISEAKNTGELFF.

Notes on this clonotype: Lacking the conserved final phenylalanine or tryptophan, this CDR3 likely reflects a read error. No DNA is shown, since the ends of the CDR3 on it are uncertain; the CDR3 is the one TCRdb lists. The chain is built from TRBV7-2 and TRBJ1-1. The CDR3 spans 8 residues, counting both ends. Per the germline V gene, CDR1 is SGHTA and CDR2 is FQGNSA. This CDR3 is CASSQEGS.

The CDR3 nucleotides read TGTGCCAGCAGCTTGGGCCCAGTTCCTGGAAACACCATATATTTT. Its protein product is CASSLGPVPGNTIYF. The rearrangement links TRBV5-6 to TRBJ1-3; D gene ambiguous. CDR3 length: 15 amino acids. Germline assignment: CDR1 SGHDT and CDR2 YYEEEE. V was shortened by 0 bases and J by 2 bases, with 9 bases between the two germline ends.

This clonotype was observed many times. J is TRBJ2-3 and V is TRBV4-1; 10 bases line up with TRBD2. Germline CDR1 and CDR2: MGHRA and YSYEKL. This CDR3 contains 16 residues. The V segment lost 4 bases and the J segment 2 bases; nucleotides outside the gene matches: 6. CDR3 DNA: TGCGCCAGCAGCCGGCTAGCGGGGGCCACCACAGATACGCAGTATTTT. Protein product: CASSRLAGATTDTQYF.

This clonotype was seen at least ten times. CDR3 region: CATSRNFQETQYF. CDR3 coding DNA: TGTGCCACCAGCAGGAACTTCCAAGAGACCCAGTACTTC. The chain recombines TRBV15 with TRBJ2-5, with D uncertain. The length of the CDR3 is 13 residues. Trimming shortened V by 3 bases and J by 1 base, and 6 bases separated the two germline ends. CDR1 LNHNV and CDR2 YYDKDF come from the germline V gene (reference sequence).

V is TRBV10-3 and J is TRBJ1-2, with 10 bases aligning to TRBD1. Germline V gene sequence: CDR1 ENHRY, CDR2 SYGVKD. V lost 6 bases and J lost 1; bases outside the gene matches: 8. This CDR3 has 16 amino acids. As DNA, the CDR3 is TGTGCCATCAGCGACGACAGGGGGCGAGGTAACTATGGCTACACCTTC. Its protein product is CAISDDRGRGNYGYTF.

The V gene is TRBV29-1, the J gene TRBJ2-7; D might be TRBD2 (6 bases). Trimming pared 6 bases from V and 0 bases from J, leaving 9 bases between. The CDR3 runs 12 residues. Germline values: CDR1 SQVTM, CDR2 ANQGSEA. Written as DNA, the CDR3 is TGCAGCGTCGGGGACTTCTCCTACGAGCAGTACTTC. Protein product: CSVGDFSYEQYF.

The J gene is TRBJ1-2, the V gene TRBV20-1, with 7 positions matching TRBD1. Germline V CDR1 and CDR2: DFQATT, SNEGSKA (reference sequence). V gave up 5 bases and J gave up 4 bases; unmatched junction bases: 7. The CDR3 is made up of 13 amino acids. CDR3 region: CSAVGQEGYGYTF. For the CDR3, the DNA is TGCAGTGCTGTCGGACAGGAAGGCTATGGCTACACCTTC.

This clonotype was recorded at least ten times. V gene TRBV7-2 combines with J gene TRBJ2-7; unclear D gene. Trimming shortened V by 5 bases and J by 3 bases, and 8 bases separated the two germline ends. Germline V lookup: CDR1 SGHTA, CDR2 FQGNSA. The length of the CDR3 is 12 residues. The CDR3 region has the DNA TGTGCCAGCAGCCCCAACCTCTACGAGCAGTACTTC. Its protein is CASSPNLYEQYF.

This clonotype was recorded many times. V usage is TRBV19 and J usage is TRBJ1-5; tentatively, D is TRBD1 (5 bases). This CDR3 has 15 amino acids. The germline CDR1 and CDR2 sequences are LNHDA and SQIVND (reference sequence). V was trimmed by 3 bases and J by 6 bases, leaving 15 bases between them. DNA for the CDR3: TGTGCCAGTAGTATTGGGGGGTGGGGGGGTCAGCCCCAGCATTTT. Amino acid sequence: CASSIGGWGGQPQHF. Combining the CDR3 with reference TRBV19 and TRBJ1-5 gives the whole variable domain DGGITQSPKYLFRKEGQNVTLSCEQNLNHDAMYWYRQDPGQGLRLIYYSQIVNDFQKGDIAEGYSVSREKKESFPLTVTSAQKNPTAFYLCASSIGGWGGQPQHFGDGTRLSIL.

This chain uses TRBV15 with TRBJ1-5; 8 bases fit TRBD1. The length of the CDR3 is 15 residues. V gave up 3 bases and J gave up 3 bases; unmatched junction bases: 4. Germline V gene lookup returns CDR1 LNHNV and CDR2 YYDKDF (reference sequence). The CDR3 sequence is CATSSTGGLNQPQHF. The CDR3 coding sequence is TGTGCCACCAGCAGTACAGGGGGACTCAATCAGCCCCAGCATTTT. Based on the CDR3 plus reference TRBV15 and TRBJ1-5, the full variable domain is DAMVIQNPRYQVTQFGKPVTLSCSQTLNHNVMYWYQQKSSQAPKLLFHYYDKDFNNEADTPDNFQSRRPNTSFCFLDIRSPGLGDTAMYLCATSSTGGLNQPQHFGDGTRLSIL.

The V gene is TRBV10-1, the J gene TRBJ1-5; D not certain. Germline values: CDR1 WNHNN, CDR2 SYGVQD (reference sequence). Deletions cut 6 bases from V and 7 bases from J, with 13 bases between. The CDR3 has 13 residues. CDR3 nucleotide sequence: TGCGCCAGCAGGGTCCAGACCGACCAGCCCCAGCATTTT. Its translation: CASRVQTDQPQHF.

The chain uses TRBV19 and TRBJ2-7, with D perhaps assigned TRBD1 or TRBD2 (5 bases each). The germline V gene encodes CDR1 LNHDA and CDR2 SQIVND (reference sequence). Trimming pared 3 bases from V and 0 bases from J, leaving 12 bases between. The length of the CDR3 is 15 residues. The CDR3 bases are TGTGCCAGTAGTATGTCCGGGGCTCGCTCCTACGAGCAGTACTTC. Protein: CASSMSGARSYEQYF.

The chain links TRBV29-1 to TRBJ1-1, with 7 positions matching TRBD1. The junction had 7 bases not matched to a gene; V was cut back by 4 bases and J by 2 bases. The germline V gene encodes CDR1 SQVTM and CDR2 ANQGSEA. The CDR3 extends over 14 amino acids. The CDR3 nucleotides read TGCAGCGTTGCTAAGGGACAGTTAAACACTGAAGCTTTCTTT. Its translation: CSVAKGQLNTEAFF. Supplemented by reference TRBV29-1 and TRBJ1-1, the full variable domain reads SAVISQKPSRDICQRGTSLTIQCQVDSQVTMMFWYRQQPGQSLTLIATANQGSEATYESGFVIDKFPISRPNLTFSTLTVSNMSPEDSSIYLCSVAKGQLNTEAFFGQGTRLTVV.

This clonotype was seen just once. A read error may be the cause here, since a much bigger clone is one base away. It is likely a read error, because the conserved phenylalanine at the end of the CDR3 is missing. This chain uses TRBV12-3 or TRBV12-4 with TRBJ2-1; maybe TRBD2 (6 bases). This CDR3 contains 15 residues. With 6 bases removed from V and 0 bases from J, the gap between germline ends came to 12 bases. CDR3 region: CASSMGGSSYNEQFS. CDR3 coding DNA: TGTGCCAGCAGCATGGGAGGAAGCTCCTACAATGAGCAGTTCTCC.

The V call is TRBV30, the J call TRBJ1-3; the D is unclear. This CDR3 comprises 14 residues. Trimming took off 8 bases at V and 0 bases at J, with 14 bases between the two ends. Per the germline V gene, CDR1 is GTSNPN and CDR2 is SVGIG (reference sequence). In DNA, the CDR3 is TGTGCCAGCAGGAATTTGGGCTCTGGAAACACCATATATTTT. Protein sequence: CASRNLGSGNTIYF.

The chain combines TRBV3-1 with TRBJ1-1, with a tentative D call TRBD1 (5 bases). V lost 4 bases, J lost 2 bases, and 11 bases lay in between. The CDR3 spans 14 residues. The germline V gene encodes CDR1 LGHDT and CDR2 YNNKEL (reference sequence). CDR3 bases: TGTGCCAGCAGCCTCTCGGGACCCAACACTGAAGCTTTCTTT. It codes for CASSLSGPNTEAFF.

As regards this clonotype: In this CDR3 the conserved last residue, phenylalanine or tryptophan, is missing, so a read error is likely. This CDR3 is CASSEISGSGVTYEQYL. The CDR3 nucleotides are TGCGCCAGCAGTGAGATATCTGGGTCAGGGGTAACCTACGAGCAGTACCTC. The chain couples TRBV25-1 to TRBJ2-7; the D gene is possibly TRBD1 (6 bases). The CDR3 length is 17 residues. Germline CDR1 and CDR2: MGHDK and SYGVNS.

V and J are TRBV19 and TRBJ1-5; D is possibly TRBD1 (5 bases). The CDR3 sequence is 15 residues long. CDR1 is LNHDA, CDR2 SQIVND, per germline (reference sequence). V lost 5 bases to trimming and J lost 6 bases, with 17 bases between them. DNA for the CDR3: TGTGCCAGTAGTCCCGCGGCAGGGAGCGGTCAGCCCCAGCATTTT. Its translation: CASSPAAGSGQPQHF.

This clonotype was observed at least ten times. In nucleotides, the CDR3 is TGCGCCAGCAGCTTGGGGGACACCAACTATGGCTACACCTTC. Translation gives CASSLGDTNYGYTF. This chain links TRBV5-1 with TRBJ1-2; tentative D call: TRBD1 (6 bases). This CDR3 contains 14 residues. Per the germline V gene, CDR1 is SGHRS and CDR2 is YFSETQ. Trimming left V 0 bases short and J 2 bases short, with 8 bases between.

J is TRBJ1-4 and V is TRBV20-1; TRBD1 agrees at 8 bases. CDR3 length: 11 amino acids. V shed 7 bases, J shed 7 bases, and the junction held 2 bases outside the gene matches. Germline V gene sequence: CDR1 DFQATT, CDR2 SNEGSKA (reference sequence). CDR3 sequence (DNA): TGCAGTGGTACAGGGGGTGAAAAACTGTTTTTT. Encoded protein: CSGTGGEKLFF.

Here the CDR3 reads CSVELGTRFDEQFF. The CDR3 DNA follows: TGCAGCGTTGAACTCGGGACTAGGTTCGATGAGCAGTTCTTC. V gene TRBV29-1 combines with J gene TRBJ2-1; 8 bases agree with TRBD2. Germline V gene lookup returns CDR1 SQVTM and CDR2 ANQGSEA. The J segment lost 8 bases and the V segment lost 2 bases, leaving 8 bases of the junction unmatched. This CDR3 is 14 amino acids long.

Only a few counts were recorded for this clonotype. This chain joins TRBV24-1 and TRBJ1-5; 7 bases match TRBD1. CDR1 KGHDR and CDR2 SFDVKD come from the germline V gene. V lost 3 bases and J lost 10; bases outside the gene matches: 14. The CDR3 sequence is 16 residues long. The CDR3 DNA reads as TGTGCCACCAGTGATGATAGTGTGGCAGGGGGGCAACCCCAGCATTTT. Translating gives CATSDDSVAGGQPQHF.

Remarks on this clonotype: The junction departs from the called germline gene at one end, perhaps through a read error. The rearrangement links TRBV7-8 to TRBJ1-2, with TRBD1 identical over 7 bases. The CDR3 extends over 14 amino acids. Germline V gives CDR1 SGHVS, CDR2 FQNEAQ. The CDR3 spells CAGSRGTAPYGYTF. The DNA of the CDR3 is TGTGCCGGCAGCAGAGGGACAGCCCCCTATGGCTACACCTTC.

The J gene is TRBJ2-7, the V gene TRBV2, with 8 positions matching TRBD1. The CDR3 is 14 residues long. The V and J ends lost 7 bases and 7 bases, in that order; junction bases with no gene match: 12. Germline V lookup: CDR1 SNHLY, CDR2 FYNNEI. The CDR3 here is CASMLTGGAGEQYF. The CDR3 coding sequence is TGTGCCAGCATGCTTACAGGGGGTGCGGGAGAGCAGTACTTC. Using reference TRBV2 and TRBJ2-7 for the parts outside the CDR3, the full variable domain is EPEVTQTPSHQVTQMGQEVILRCVPISNHLYFYWYRQILGQKVEFLVSFYNNEISEKSEIFDDQFSVERPDGSNFTLKIRSTKLEDSAMYFCASMLTGGAGEQYFGPGTRLTVT.

This chain uses TRBV20-1 with TRBJ2-5, with a tentative D call TRBD2 (5 bases). The CDR3 loop spans 12 amino acids. Germline V lookup: CDR1 DFQATT, CDR2 SNEGSKA (reference sequence). Trimming took off 2 bases at V and 2 bases at J, with 6 bases between the two ends. CDR3 coding DNA: TGCAGTGCTAGACGGGGACAAGAGACCCAGTACTTC. Translating it yields CSARRGQETQYF.

About this clonotype itself: A read error may explain this, as a much larger clone is one base away. This sequence joins TRBV5-1 and TRBJ2-2; 9 bases map to TRBD1. There are 16 residues in the CDR3. Germline-derived CDR1 and CDR2 are SGHRS and YFSETQ. CDR3 region: CASRSTGQGNAGELFF. In nucleotides, the CDR3 is TGCGCCAGCAGATCAACCGGACAGGGGAACGCCGGGGAGCTGTTTTTT.

CDR3: CASSQGRDSPNYGYTF. CDR3 DNA: TGCGCCAGCAGCCAAGGCCGGGACAGCCCCAACTATGGCTACACCTTC. The genes are TRBV4-3 and TRBJ1-2, with TRBD1 matching over 7 bases. The CDR3 runs to 16 residues. Trimming took 1 base from V and 2 from J; bases not matched to a gene: 7. Germline V lookup: CDR1 LGHNA, CDR2 YSLEER.

This clonotype was seen at least ten times. This chain uses TRBV12-5 with TRBJ2-5; 9 bases map to TRBD1. J lost 1 base, V lost 3 bases, and 6 bases had no gene match. CDR1 is LGHNT and CDR2 is FRNRAP in the germline V gene. The CDR3 spans 16 residues. Here the CDR3 reads CASGFGGQGPQETQYF. CDR3 coding DNA: TGTGCTAGTGGTTTTGGGGGACAGGGACCCCAAGAGACCCAGTACTTC.